This T cell receptor beta chain appears in the sequencing data of a study of blood T cell repertoires in COVID-19. Overall study: The United States, Italy and Spain provided the acute and convalescent COVID-19 samples.

In the authors' workflow: By means of reference gene primer amplification, nucleated cell counts were estimated. Sequencing used immunoSEQ multiplex PCR; TCRdb keeps in-frame clones, though not all of them. D and trimming come from the DNA, and the V and J calls and clone size come from that table. The data hold a few hundred thousand clones, with roughly 90% observed a single time. Enrollment of patients from Seattle took place during active infection, with longitudinal follow-up. Germline values: CDR1 MNHNY, CDR2 SVGAGI (reference sequence). V lost 4 bases to trimming and J lost 2 bases, with 15 bases between them. This CDR3 region has 15 residues.

J is TRBJ2-7 and V is TRBV6-6; D might be TRBD1 (6 bases). The clonotype was recovered from a man younger than 35 with COVID-19, enrolled during active disease. The sample consisted of peripheral blood. CDR3 nucleotide sequence: TGTGCCAGCAGTTCCTTGACAGGATCTCCCTACGAGCAGTACTTC. Amino acid sequence: CASSSLTGSPYEQYF.